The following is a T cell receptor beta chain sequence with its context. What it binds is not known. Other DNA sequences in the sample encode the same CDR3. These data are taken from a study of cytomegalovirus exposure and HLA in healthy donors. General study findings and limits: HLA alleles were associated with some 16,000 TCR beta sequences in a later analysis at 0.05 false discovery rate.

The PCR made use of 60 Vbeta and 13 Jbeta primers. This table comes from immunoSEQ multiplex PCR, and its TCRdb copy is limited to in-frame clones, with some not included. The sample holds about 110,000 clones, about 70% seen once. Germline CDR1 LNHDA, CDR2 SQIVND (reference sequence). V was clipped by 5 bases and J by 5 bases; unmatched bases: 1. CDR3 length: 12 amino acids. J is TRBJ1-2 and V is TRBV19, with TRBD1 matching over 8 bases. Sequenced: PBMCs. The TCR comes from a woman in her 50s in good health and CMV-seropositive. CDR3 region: CASSGTGYGYTF. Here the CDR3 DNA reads TGTGCCAGTAGTGGGACAGGTTATGGCTACACCTTC.